This is a list of T cell receptor beta chains from one sample in a study of CD8 T cells in Susac syndrome. A single record per CDR3 protein comes from TCRdb applying MiXCR to the immunoSEQ multiplex PCR reads. The sample gives 110,000 or so distinct CDR3 sequences, about nine tenths of which show up once; approximately 0.13% is in the top ten. The sequenced material came from CD4+ T cells from PBMCs. These receptor sequences come from a human donor in good health. The CDR3 runs from the conserved cysteine through the conserved F or W. D genes are given only for firm matches. Expanded clones get a size class; other rows say once, few or many, or leave the size out.

size | D | J | V | DNA | CDR3
- | - | TRBJ1-4 | TRBV7-2 | TGTGCCAGCAGCTCCAGGGCCGGGGCAACTAATGAAAAACTGTTTTTT | CASSSRAGATNEKLFF
- | - | TRBJ2-7 | TRBV7-2 | TGTGCCAGCAGCCAGAGTACGTGGTACGAGCAGTACTTC | CASSQSTWYEQYF
- | - | TRBJ2-3 | TRBV5-1 | TGCGCCAGCAGCTTGTTGGGGGCAGATACGCAGTATTTT | CASSLLGADTQYF
- | TRBD1 | TRBJ2-7 | TRBV3-1 | TGTGCCAGCAGCCCACGGACAGGGCTGAGCTACGAGCAGTACTTC | CASSPRTGLSYEQYF
- | - | TRBJ1-3 | TRBV6-6 | TGTGCCAGCCAAGAGTCAGGAAACACCATATATTTT | CASQESGNTIYF
- | - | TRBJ2-1 | TRBV29-1 | TGCAGCGTTCGAGGGTATGAGCAGTTCTTC | CSVRGYEQFF
- | - | TRBJ1-5 | TRBV6-5 | TGTGCCAGCAGCCAACACAGGGATCAGCCCCAGCATTTT | CASSQHRDQPQHF
few | TRBD2 | TRBJ2-2 | TRBV9 | TGTGCCAGCAGCGTATTAGCGGGAGGGCCGTCCGGGGAGCTGTTTTTT | CASSVLAGGPSGELFF
- | - | TRBJ2-5 | TRBV6-1 | TGTGCCACCCTACAGGGAGGGGAAGGGACCCAGTACTTC | CATLQGGEGTQYF
- | - | TRBJ1-2 | TRBV10-3 | TGTGCCATCAGGCCGGGCCTGTCTGGCTATGGCTACACCTTC | CAIRPGLSGYGYTF
- | - | TRBJ2-1 | TRBV12-3/TRBV12-4 | TGTGCCAGCGGAAAACAGGCCAGCTCCTACAATGAGCAGTTCTTC | CASGKQASSYNEQFF
- | - | TRBJ1-1 | TRBV29-1 | TGCAGCGTTGAAATTTGGGGGGCCGGAAACACTGAAGCTTTCTTT | CSVEIWGAGNTEAFF
- | TRBD1 | TRBJ1-2 | TRBV28 | TGTGCCAGCATCCATTCCCGACAGGGGGCTTACGGCTACACCTTC | CASIHSRQGAYGYTF
- | - | TRBJ1-1 | TRBV23-1 | TGCGCCAGCAGTCCGGGGGTCCCTGAAGCTTTCTTT | CASSPGVPEAFF
few | - | TRBJ2-7 | TRBV4-2 | TGTGCCAGCAGCCAACTCAGTGGTGCAGGGCCCTACGAGCAGTACTTC | CASSQLSGAGPYEQYF
- | TRBD1 | TRBJ1-2 | TRBV28 | TGTGCCAGCAGTCCCGGGACAGGGTATAACTATGGCTACACCTTC | CASSPGTGYNYGYTF
once | TRBD1 | TRBJ1-1 | TRBV11-2 | TGTGCCAGCAGCTTCCGACCTCTAGGACAGGGGGCAATTGGGAACACTGAAGCTTTCTTT | CASSFRPLGQGAIGNTEAFF
- | - | TRBJ1-2 | TRBV12-3/TRBV12-4 | TGTGCCAGCAGCAGTTCAGACTATGGCTACACCTTC | CASSSSDYGYTF
- | - | TRBJ2-1 | TRBV3-1 | TGTGCCAGCAGCCAAGGCACCTGGAGGGTTGAGCAGTTCTTC | CASSQGTWRVEQFF
- | TRBD2 | TRBJ2-1 | TRBV19 | TGTGCCAGTACCCCAAGTTCGGGACTAGCGGGAGAGGGTGAGCAGTTCTTC | CASTPSSGLAGEGEQFF
- | - | TRBJ2-1 | TRBV7-2 | TGTGCCAGCCTGGACCGGAAGAGCTCCTACAATGAGCAGTTCTTC | CASLDRKSSYNEQFF
- | - | TRBJ1-1 | TRBV19 | TGTGCCAGTAGCAATTCGGCATCGATGAACACTGAAGCTTTCTTT | CASSNSASMNTEAFF
- | - | TRBJ2-7 | TRBV7-2 | TGTGCCAGCAGCTTAGGGGCAGGGTTGTACGAGCAGTACTTC | CASSLGAGLYEQYF
- | - | TRBJ2-6 | TRBV2 | TGTGCCAGCAAAAGCGAACACTTGACAGTTTCTGGGGCCAACGTCCTGACTTTC | CASKSEHLTVSGANVLTF
- | - | TRBJ2-7 | TRBV20-1 | TGCAGTGCCACCTCTCACGGGACCACCTACGAGCAGTACTTC | CSATSHGTTYEQYF
- | TRBD2 | TRBJ2-1 | TRBV19 | TGTGCCAGTAGTATTGACGCACTAGCGGATTACAATGAGCAGTTCTTC | CASSIDALADYNEQFF
- | TRBD1 | TRBJ1-2 | TRBV5-4 | TGTGCCAGCAGCTTGTATGACAGGGGGAATACTCACGGCTACACCTTC | CASSLYDRGNTHGYTF